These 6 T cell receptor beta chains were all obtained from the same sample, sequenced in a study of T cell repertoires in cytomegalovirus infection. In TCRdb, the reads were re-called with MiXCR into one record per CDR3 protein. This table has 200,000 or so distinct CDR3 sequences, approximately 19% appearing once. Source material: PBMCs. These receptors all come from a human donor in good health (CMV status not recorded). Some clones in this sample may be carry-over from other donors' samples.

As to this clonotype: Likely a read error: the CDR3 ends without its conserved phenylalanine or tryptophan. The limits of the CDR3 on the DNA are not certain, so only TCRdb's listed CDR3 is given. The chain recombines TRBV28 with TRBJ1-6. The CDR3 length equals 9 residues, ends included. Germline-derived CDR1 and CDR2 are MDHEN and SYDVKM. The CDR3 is CASSLCRLV.

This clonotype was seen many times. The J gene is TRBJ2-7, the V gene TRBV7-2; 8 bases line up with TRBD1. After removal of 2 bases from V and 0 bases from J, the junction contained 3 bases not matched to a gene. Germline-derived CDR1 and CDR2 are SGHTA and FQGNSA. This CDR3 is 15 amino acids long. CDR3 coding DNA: TGTGCCAGCAGCTTAAGCGGACAGGGCTCCTACGAGCAGTACTTC. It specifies CASSLSGQGSYEQYF. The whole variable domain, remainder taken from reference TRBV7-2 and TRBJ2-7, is GAGVSQSPSNKVTEKGKDVELRCDPISGHTALYWYRQSLGQGLEFLIYFQGNSAPDKSGLPSDRFSAERTGGSVSTLTIQRTQQEDSAVYLCASSLSGQGSYEQYFGPGTRLTVT.

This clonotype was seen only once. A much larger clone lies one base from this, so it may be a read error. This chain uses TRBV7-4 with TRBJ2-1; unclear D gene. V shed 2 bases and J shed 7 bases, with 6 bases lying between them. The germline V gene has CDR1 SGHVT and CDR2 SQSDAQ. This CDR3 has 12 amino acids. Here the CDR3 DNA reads TGTGCCAGCAGCTTACTTTGGAATGAGCAGTTCTTC. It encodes CASSLLWNEQFF.

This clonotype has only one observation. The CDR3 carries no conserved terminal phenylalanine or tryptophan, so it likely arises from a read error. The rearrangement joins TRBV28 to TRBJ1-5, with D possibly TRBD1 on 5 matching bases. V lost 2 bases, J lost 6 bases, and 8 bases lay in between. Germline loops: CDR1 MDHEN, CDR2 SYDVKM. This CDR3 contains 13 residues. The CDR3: CASSLVGGQPQHS. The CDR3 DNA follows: TGTGCCAGCAGTTTAGTGGGGGGTCAGCCCCAGCATTCT.

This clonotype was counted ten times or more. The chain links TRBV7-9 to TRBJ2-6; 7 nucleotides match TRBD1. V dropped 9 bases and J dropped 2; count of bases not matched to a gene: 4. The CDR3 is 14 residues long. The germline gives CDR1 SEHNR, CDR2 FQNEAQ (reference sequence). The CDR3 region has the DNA TGTGCCAGTAAGACAGGGACTGGGGCCAACGTCCTGACTTTC. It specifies CASKTGTGANVLTF.

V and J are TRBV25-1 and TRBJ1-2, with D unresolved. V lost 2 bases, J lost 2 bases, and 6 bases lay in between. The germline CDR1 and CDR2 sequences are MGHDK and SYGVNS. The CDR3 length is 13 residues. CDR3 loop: CASSEPGNYGYTF. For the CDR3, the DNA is TGTGCCAGCAGTGAACCCGGAAACTATGGCTACACCTTC.